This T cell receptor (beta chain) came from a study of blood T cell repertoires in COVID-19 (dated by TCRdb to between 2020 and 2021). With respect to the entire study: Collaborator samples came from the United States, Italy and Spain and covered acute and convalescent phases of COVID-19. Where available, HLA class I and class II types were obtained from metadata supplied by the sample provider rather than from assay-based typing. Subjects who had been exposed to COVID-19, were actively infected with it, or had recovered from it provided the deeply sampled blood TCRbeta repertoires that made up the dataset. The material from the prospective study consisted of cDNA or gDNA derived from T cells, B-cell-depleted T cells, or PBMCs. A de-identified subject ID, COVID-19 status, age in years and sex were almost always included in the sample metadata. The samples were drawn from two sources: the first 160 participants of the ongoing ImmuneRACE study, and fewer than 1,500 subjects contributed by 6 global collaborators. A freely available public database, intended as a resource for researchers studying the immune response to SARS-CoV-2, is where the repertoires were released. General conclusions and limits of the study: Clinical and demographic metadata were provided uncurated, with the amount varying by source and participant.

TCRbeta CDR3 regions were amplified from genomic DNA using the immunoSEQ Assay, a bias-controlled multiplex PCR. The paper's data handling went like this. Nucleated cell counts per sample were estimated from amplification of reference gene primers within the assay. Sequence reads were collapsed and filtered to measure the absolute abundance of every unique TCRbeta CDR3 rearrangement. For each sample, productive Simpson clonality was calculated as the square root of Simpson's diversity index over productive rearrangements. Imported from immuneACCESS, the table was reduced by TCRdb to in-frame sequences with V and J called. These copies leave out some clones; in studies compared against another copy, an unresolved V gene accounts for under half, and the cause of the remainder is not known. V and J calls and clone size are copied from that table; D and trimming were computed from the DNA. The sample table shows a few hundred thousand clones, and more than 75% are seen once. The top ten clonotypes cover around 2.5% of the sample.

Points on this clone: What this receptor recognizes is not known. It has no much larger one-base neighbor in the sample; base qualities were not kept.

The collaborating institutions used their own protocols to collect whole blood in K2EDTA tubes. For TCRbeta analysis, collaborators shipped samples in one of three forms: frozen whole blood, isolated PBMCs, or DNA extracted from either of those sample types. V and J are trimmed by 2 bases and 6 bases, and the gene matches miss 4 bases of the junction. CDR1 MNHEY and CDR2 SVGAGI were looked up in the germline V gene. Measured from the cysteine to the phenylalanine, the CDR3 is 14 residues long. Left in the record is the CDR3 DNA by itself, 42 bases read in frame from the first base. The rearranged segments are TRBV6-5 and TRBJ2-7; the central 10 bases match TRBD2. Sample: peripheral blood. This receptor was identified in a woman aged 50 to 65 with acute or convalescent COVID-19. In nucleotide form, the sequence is TGTGCCAGCAGTTACCTAGCGGGAGAGGTCGAGCAGTACTTC. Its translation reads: CASSYLAGEVEQYF.